This TCR beta chain was captured in a study of control samples from healthy donors and cancer patients. Profiling relied on immunoSEQ multiplex PCR, and the TCRdb table lists in-frame clones only, not all of them. The data hold about 84,000 clones, with around 92% observed a single time. V was trimmed by 9 bases and J by 2 bases, leaving 9 bases between them. The CDR3 spans 12 residues. Germline CDR1 is WNHNN and CDR2 is SYGVQD (reference sequence). Sequenced: blood. The TCR originated in a man aged 30 to 39 in good health. The chain employs TRBV10-1 and TRBJ2-3; D is possibly TRBD1 (5 bases). Here the CDR3 DNA reads TGCGCCAGTGGACACTTCACAGATACGCAGTATTTT. This gives the protein CASGHFTDTQYF.